This T cell receptor (beta chain) was profiled in a study of a mutant IDH1 vaccine in newly diagnosed glioma (dated by TCRdb to the early 2020s). With respect to the entire study: The roughly 30 treated patients were approximately 60% male and around 40% female, with a mean age of roughly 42 years. Prior to enrollment, patients had been given standard therapy consisting of radiotherapy alone, temozolomide alone, or radiochemotherapy with temozolomide, with the combination given to most patients. Longitudinal TCRB deep sequencing was done for 25 to 30 treated patients, wherever samples were available for exploratory analyses. Six visits were used for peripheral blood collection: V03 (baseline), V05, V07, V10, V12 and V13. The investigation overall reported the following: Immune responses induced by the vaccine were seen in roughly 95% of patients across multiple MHC alleles. The authors stated that sample limitations prevented analyses of patient blood samples from being reproduced. Availability determined which PBMC samples were chosen for TCRB deep sequencing. No apparent relationship was observed between pseudoprogression and alterations in the top peripheral T cell clonotypes detected by TCRB sequencing.

The sample's time point label, decoded: baseline, week 1 (first vaccination visit). What this sample's treatment or condition label stands for: pre-vaccination baseline after standard-of-care therapy. All donors had newly diagnosed IDH1-mutant astrocytomas of WHO grade 3 or 4 that showed loss of nuclear ATRX. The samples were drawn from NOA16, a multicentre, single-arm, open-label phase I trial in Germany that tested a mutant IDH1 peptide vaccine in humans for the first time. For immunogenicity testing, the blood drawn at visit V03 was used as the baseline sample. The DNeasy Blood and Tissue Kit was used to extract genomic DNA from EDTA blood for TCRB sequencing. V is cut by 9 bases and J by 5 bases, and the space between the germline ends is 19 bases. Including cysteine and phenylalanine, the CDR3 has 15 amino acids. Just the 45-base CDR3 DNA is kept, in frame starting at base 1. The germline V gene encodes CDR1 SNHLY and CDR2 FYNNEI.

The library was made by the immunoSEQ multiplex PCR assay. Rearranged TCR beta chain sequences were amplified using the hsTCRB Kit according to the manufacturer's protocol. Sequencing of TCRB libraries was carried out on an Illumina MiSeq. Under the source paper's analysis protocol: The kit vendor's proprietary platform handled demultiplexing, trimming and gene mapping. This is the immuneACCESS table as TCRdb keeps it, with only in-frame sequences that have V and J called. A part of the clones is gone; compared with another copy, unresolved V genes explain less than half, and the rest is unexplained. V and J calls and clone size follow that table, whereas D and trimming were derived from the DNA. Across this sample there are 70,000 to 100,000 clones, with around 80% seen only once. The top ten constitute 4.5% to 5.5% of the sample. As for this clone: Its target antigen remains unknown. Nothing much larger sits one base from this clone, and base qualities are not available.

This TCR derives from a middle-aged man with glioma. Some clones in this sample may be carry-over from other donors' samples. Recombination joined TRBV2 with TRBJ2-2; possibly the D gene is TRBD2, per 6 matching bases. Source: PBMCs, taken from a glioma patient treated with radiotherapy, temozolomide or both. The nucleotides read TGTGCCAGTCAGCAAGGAGGGTTGGGAACCGGGGAGCTGTTTTTT. This codes for CASQQGGLGTGELFF.